The 14 T cell receptor beta chains presented below share a single source sample, sequenced in a study of shared clonotypes between healthy human individuals (dated by TCRdb to between 2020 and 2021). Libraries were prepared through the immunoSEQ multiplex PCR assay. What TCRdb holds here is the immuneACCESS table cut down to in-frame rearrangements. Part of the clones is not present; checked against another copy, under half of the missing clones reflect an unresolved V gene, and the others are unexplained. A total of about a million clones appear in this sample, roughly 80% of them only once. The ten largest clones add up to 0.89% of the sample. The sample taken for sequencing was memory CD4+ T cells from PBMCs. This specimen's cell subset or site label, interpreted: CD45RA-negative fraction. Receptors originate from a young man in good health. Some clones in this sample may be carry-over from other donors' samples.

The V call is TRBV4-1, the J call TRBJ1-2; D gene uncertain. From germline, CDR1 is MGHRA and CDR2 YSYEKL. This CDR3 comprises 14 residues. Trimming removed 4 bases at V and 2 bases at J, with 11 bases between. CDR3 in amino acids: CASSLLVGNYGYTF. The CDR3 region has the DNA TGCGCCAGCAGCCTCTTGGTGGGAAACTATGGCTACACCTTC.

Only a few counts were recorded for this clone. The chain uses TRBV28 and TRBJ2-3; 12 bases line up with TRBD2. This CDR3 is 16 amino acids long. Per the germline V gene, CDR1 is MDHEN and CDR2 is SYDVKM. V was clipped by 2 bases and J by 8 bases; unmatched bases: 8. The CDR3 bases are TGTGCCAGCAGTTTAACTAGCGGGAGGCTCGCTACTACGCAGTATTTT. Encoded protein: CASSLTSGRLATTQYF.

The rearrangement joins TRBV5-6 to TRBJ2-5; D might be TRBD1 or TRBD2, each matching 5 bases. The germline V and J ends were trimmed by 4 bases and 3 bases, with 10 bases remaining between them. The CDR3 has 13 residues. Per the germline V gene, CDR1 is SGHDT and CDR2 is YYEEEE. The CDR3 sequence: CASSLGPEETQYF. The CDR3 region has the DNA TGTGCCAGCAGCCTGGGACCAGAAGAGACCCAGTACTTC.

The chain combines TRBV9 with TRBJ2-1, with 9 bases fitting TRBD2. The germline CDR1 and CDR2 sequences are SGDLS and YYNGEE. After removal of 2 bases from V and 6 bases from J, the junction contained 6 bases not matched to a gene. There are 15 residues in the CDR3. This CDR3 is CASSVSGGGINEQFF. CDR3 nucleotides: TGTGCCAGCAGCGTTAGCGGGGGAGGTATCAATGAGCAGTTCTTC.

V and J are TRBV29-1 and TRBJ1-2, with no clear D. The V and J ends lost 3 bases and 2 bases respectively, with 13 bases between them. The CDR3 spans 14 residues. The V gene's germline CDR1 is SQVTM and CDR2 ANQGSEA. The CDR3 protein is CSVDNQRTNYGYTF. In DNA, the CDR3 is TGCAGCGTTGATAACCAGAGAACCAACTATGGCTACACCTTC.

This clone was picked up a small number of times. The chain has TRBV6-1 and TRBJ1-5, with D perhaps TRBD1 (5 bases). V lost 3 bases to trimming and J lost 11 bases, with 14 bases between them. The length of the CDR3 is 13 residues. The V gene's germline CDR1 is MNHNS and CDR2 SASEGT. The CDR3 region is CASSEGLPGTQHF. In nucleotides, the CDR3 is TGTGCCAGCAGTGAGGGACTCCCGGGGACCCAGCATTTT.

J is TRBJ2-1 and V is TRBV7-3, with D possibly matching TRBD2 (6 bases). Per the germline V gene, CDR1 is SGHTA and CDR2 is FQGTGA. The CDR3 sequence is 13 residues long. Trimming cost V 5 bases and J 7 bases, with 12 bases left between them. CDR3 region: CASSPMEGNEQFF. In DNA form, the CDR3 reads TGTGCCAGCAGCCCTATGGAGGGGAATGAGCAGTTCTTC.

The V and J genes are TRBV28 and TRBJ1-1, with 10 bases aligning to TRBD1. The CDR3 is 14 amino acids. Germline assignment: CDR1 MDHEN and CDR2 SYDVKM. The V and J ends lost 6 bases and 3 bases, in that order; junction bases with no gene match: 4. The CDR3, as DNA: TGTGCCAGCAGCATTGGGACAGGGGACACTGAAGCTTTCTTT. The encoded protein is CASSIGTGDTEAFF.

V is TRBV11-2 and J is TRBJ1-6; TRBD1 matches 8 bases. The V gene end was trimmed by 5 bases and the J gene end by 9 bases; junction bases not matched to a gene: 9. The CDR3 loop spans 15 amino acids. Germline V gene lookup returns CDR1 SGHAT and CDR2 FQNNGV. The CDR3 DNA sequence: TGTGCCAGCAGCCTCGGACAGGGACCGGGTTCACCCCTCCACTTT. This encodes CASSLGQGPGSPLHF.

This chain connects TRBV7-2 to TRBJ2-3, with TRBD2 matching 10 bases. Trimming took 5 bases from V and 0 from J; bases not matched to a gene: 2. Germline V gene data show CDR1 as SGHTA and CDR2 as FQGNSA. This CDR3 is built from 15 residues. CDR3 sequence reads: CASSPAGGSTDTQYF. CDR3 sequence (DNA): TGTGCCAGCAGCCCAGCGGGAGGGAGCACAGATACGCAGTATTTT.

This chain uses TRBV6-1 with TRBJ2-3, with 8 bases that match TRBD1. This CDR3 has 16 amino acids. Germline CDR1 and CDR2: MNHNS and SASEGT. Trimming at V came to 2 bases and at J to 3 bases, leaving 7 bases not matched to a gene. CDR3 coding DNA: TGTGCCAGCAGTGAAACCCCGAGACAGGGGACAGATACGCAGTATTTT. Protein: CASSETPRQGTDTQYF.

This rearrangement joins TRBV5-1 to TRBJ1-5, with 7 positions matching TRBD1. The CDR3 has 15 residues. Germline values: CDR1 SGHRS, CDR2 YFSETQ. The trim removed 5 bases at V and 1 base at J, leaving 6 bases unmatched. In nucleotides, the CDR3 is TGCGCCAGCAGTCCGCGGGACAGCAGCAATCAGCCCCAGCATTTT. Protein sequence: CASSPRDSSNQPQHF.

The chain employs TRBV28 and TRBJ1-4, with 7 bases lining up with TRBD1. Germline V gene sequence: CDR1 MDHEN, CDR2 SYDVKM. V lost 5 bases and J lost 0; bases outside the gene matches: 3. The CDR3 extends over 15 amino acids. The CDR3 DNA is TGTGCCAGCAGTGTAGACAGGGCAACTAATGAAAAACTGTTTTTT. It is translated as CASSVDRATNEKLFF.

The rearrangement links TRBV28 to TRBJ2-1; 10 positions match TRBD1. The CDR3 is made up of 14 amino acids. Losses at the gene ends were 3 bases for V and 8 bases for J; bases not matched to a gene: 4. CDR1 and CDR2 from the germline V gene are MDHEN and SYDVKM. The CDR3 spells CASSLGQGSHEQFF. CDR3 in DNA: TGTGCCAGCAGTTTGGGACAGGGGTCCCATGAGCAGTTCTTC.